The rows below give T cell receptor beta chains drawn from one sample of a study of T cell responses to AZD1222 COVID-19 vaccine. Clones were sequenced by immunoSEQ multiplex PCR, and TCRdb holds only the in-frame ones, with some missing. The sample lists 100,000 to 120,000 clones, roughly 85% occurring once. The sequences come from peripheral blood, collected on day 0 of AZD1222 vaccination. Every receptor here comes from an adult in good health. Each CDR3 is given with its conserved first and last residue.

>TRBJ2-5|TRBV5-1
CASSLQGEETQYF
>TRBJ2-5|TRBV19
CASSGLVQETQYF
>TRBJ2-7|TRBV24-1
CATSDYREEQYF
>TRBJ2-5|TRBV10-2
CASSEPKRSQYF
>TRBJ2-5|TRBV14
CASSQDSRGRRETQYF
>TRBJ2-2|TRBV3-1/TRBV3-2
CASSPSTTGELFF
>TRBJ1-4|TRBV7-9
CASSLTGTEGEKLFF
>TRBJ2-1|TRBV21-1
CASSNEGMGGEQFF
>TRBJ2-5|TRBV7-3
CASSPQGLAGVWETQYF
>TRBJ2-2|TRBV7-2
CASSWEGPSTGELFF
>TRBJ2-1|TRBV29-1
CSVASSGSYNEQFF
>TRBJ2-1|TRBV6-1
CASSEGSGSARNNEQFF